The present TCR beta chain was sequenced within a study of spatial heterogeneity in lung cancer. About the study: Mean representation of each unique TCR and UMI combination in the raw reads exceeded 9.5 occurrences. Study-level results: Expanded alpha and beta TCR counts within tumors tracked tumor mutation counts.

Every molecule of TCR cDNA had its own unique molecular identifier. MiXCR, applied by TCRdb to the 5' RACE reads, yields one record per CDR3 protein. In the table there are 3,600 or so distinct CDR3 sequences, 5.5% to 7% of which are singletons. The germline gives CDR1 SGHTA, CDR2 FQGTGA. CDR3 length equals 15 residues. Unmatched junction bases numbered 4, after V lost 2 bases and J lost 8 bases. This clonotype was counted ten times or more. Antigen specificity is unknown. This beta chain came through as a stray read in a library set up for alpha chains, and its size says little. Stated time point: sample taken at primary tumor resection. TCRs were sequenced from unsorted whole RNA of tumor, nontumor lung or PBMC.

This clonotype was obtained from a male donor with early-stage non-small cell lung cancer. The chain combines TRBV7-3 with TRBJ2-1, with 12 bases fitting TRBD1. The sample consisted of lung tumor tissue, taken at surgery. For the CDR3, the DNA is TGTGCCAGCAGCTTATCGGGACAGGGGGCAGATGAGCAGTTCTTC. Its translation: CASSLSGQGADEQFF.